This T cell receptor (beta chain) originates from a study of early T cells in non-severe SARS-CoV-2 infection. For the study at large: Alpha and beta chains were unpaired, from unsorted whole-blood bulk RNA.

To note about this clonotype: Its antigen is undetermined.

Study-level points and caveats: Matching with VDJdb favored anti-spike CD8 responses (missing private and CD4 specificities).

The TCR library protocol attached unique molecular identifiers to the individual cDNA molecules. MiXCR, applied by TCRdb to the 5' RACE reads, yields one record per CDR3 protein. Counted here are over 90,000 distinct CDR3 sequences, 12% occurring once; the ten biggest clones make up approximately 4%. The clonotype originates from an adult who was a healthcare worker with PCR-confirmed SARS-CoV-2 infection or an uninfected control (not recorded which). The specimen comprised whole blood, sampled at baseline.

The CDR3 region is CASRPGLANTGELFF. The CDR3 DNA follows: TGTGCCAGCAGGCCGGGACTAGCGAACACCGGGGAGCTGTTTTTT. J is TRBJ2-2 and V is TRBV6-6, with TRBD2 identical over 8 bases. Germline values: CDR1 MNHNY, CDR2 SVGAGI (reference sequence). With 6 bases clipped from V and 0 bases from J, the junction kept 3 bases outside the gene matches. The CDR3 is 15 residues long.